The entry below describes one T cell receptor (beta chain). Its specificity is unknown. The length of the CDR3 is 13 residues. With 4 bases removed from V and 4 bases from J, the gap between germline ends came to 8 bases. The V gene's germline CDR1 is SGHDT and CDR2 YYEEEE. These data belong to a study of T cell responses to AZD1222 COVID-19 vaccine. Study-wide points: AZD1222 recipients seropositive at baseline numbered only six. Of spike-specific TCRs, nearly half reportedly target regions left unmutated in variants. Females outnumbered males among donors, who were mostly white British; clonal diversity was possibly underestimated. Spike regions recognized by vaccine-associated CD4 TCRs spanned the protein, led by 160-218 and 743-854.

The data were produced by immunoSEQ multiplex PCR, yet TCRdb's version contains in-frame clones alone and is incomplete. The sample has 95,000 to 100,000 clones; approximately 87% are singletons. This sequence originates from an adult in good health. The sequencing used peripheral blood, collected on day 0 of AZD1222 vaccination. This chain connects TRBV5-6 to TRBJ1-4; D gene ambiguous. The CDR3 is CASSPRYNEKLFF. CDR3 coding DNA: TGTGCCAGCAGCCCAAGATATAATGAAAAACTGTTTTTT. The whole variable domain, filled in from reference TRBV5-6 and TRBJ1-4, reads DAGVTQSPTHLIKTRGQQVTLRCSPKSGHDTVSWYQQALGQGPQFIFQYYEEEERQRGNFPDRFSGHQFPNYSSELNVNALLLGDSALYLCASSPRYNEKLFFGSGTQLSVL.